Listed below are T cell receptor beta chains from one sample, sequenced in a study of control samples from healthy donors and cancer patients. The assay was immunoSEQ multiplex PCR, and TCRdb's table has in-frame clones only and misses some. The table records roughly 170,000 clones, 90% to 95% of them present only once. Specimen: blood. Source of these receptors: a woman aged 18-29 years in good health. The CDR3 runs from the conserved cysteine through the conserved F or W. The order of the fields is V gene, clone size, D gene, J gene, CDR3 protein, CDR3 DNA. A D gene is named only where the DNA matches it firmly. The size field is filled for only some rows; it gives once, few, many or a size class.

V gene: TRBV24-1
clone size: -
D gene: -
J gene: TRBJ2-1
CDR3 protein: CATSDLADYNEQFF
CDR3 DNA: TGTGCCACCAGTGATTTGGCAGACTACAATGAGCAGTTCTTC

V gene: TRBV20-1
clone size: -
D gene: TRBD1
J gene: TRBJ1-6
CDR3 protein: CSASTGGQDNSPLHF
CDR3 DNA: TGCAGTGCTAGTACTGGGGGACAGGATAATTCACCCCTCCACTTT

V gene: TRBV19
clone size: -
D gene: -
J gene: TRBJ1-6
CDR3 protein: CASSIIGVNSPLHF
CDR3 DNA: TGTGCCAGTAGTATCATAGGCGTCAATTCACCCCTCCACTTT

V gene: TRBV4-1
clone size: -
D gene: -
J gene: TRBJ1-1
CDR3 protein: CASSQDRGNEAFF
CDR3 DNA: TGCGCCAGCAGCCAAGATCGGGGTAATGAAGCTTTCTTT

V gene: TRBV7-9
clone size: -
D gene: -
J gene: TRBJ1-4
CDR3 protein: CASSFEGMGEKLFF
CDR3 DNA: TGTGCCAGCAGCTTTGAGGGTATGGGGGAAAAACTGTTTTTT

V gene: TRBV11-3
clone size: -
D gene: -
J gene: TRBJ2-4
CDR3 protein: CASSLGGGNIQYF
CDR3 DNA: TGTGCCAGCAGCTTAGGGGGCGGAAACATTCAGTACTTC

V gene: TRBV6-2/TRBV6-3
clone size: once
D gene: TRBD1
J gene: TRBJ1-2
CDR3 protein: CASSYSSTLRDRGRSHYGYTF
CDR3 DNA: TGTGCCAGCAGTTACTCTTCTACCCTCCGGGACAGGGGCCGTTCGCACTATGGCTACACCTTC

V gene: TRBV5-1
clone size: -
D gene: -
J gene: TRBJ2-5
CDR3 protein: CASSEPGQQETQYF
CDR3 DNA: TGCGCCAGCAGCGAACCGGGACAACAAGAGACCCAGTACTTC

V gene: TRBV7-9
clone size: -
D gene: -
J gene: TRBJ2-1
CDR3 protein: CASSTHPEQFF
CDR3 DNA: TGTGCCAGCAGCACGCACCCTGAGCAGTTCTTC

V gene: TRBV7-8
clone size: once
D gene: TRBD2
J gene: TRBJ2-1
CDR3 protein: CASSLALRGGLIHEQFF
CDR3 DNA: TGTGCCAGCAGCTTAGCCTTGCGGGGGGGCCTGATACATGAGCAGTTCTTC